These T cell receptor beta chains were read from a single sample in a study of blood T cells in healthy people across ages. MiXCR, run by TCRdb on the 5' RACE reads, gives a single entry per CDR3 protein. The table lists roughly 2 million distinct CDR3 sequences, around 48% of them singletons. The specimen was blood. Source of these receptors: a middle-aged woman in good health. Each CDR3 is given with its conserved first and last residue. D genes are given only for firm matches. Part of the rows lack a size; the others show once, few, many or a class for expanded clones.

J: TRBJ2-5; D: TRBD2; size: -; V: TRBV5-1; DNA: TGCGCCAGCAGCGCGGGACTAGCGGGGGTGATCCAAGAGACCCAGTACTTC; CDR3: CASSAGLAGVIQETQYF
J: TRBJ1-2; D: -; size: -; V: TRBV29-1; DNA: TGCAGCGTCAACTACAGGGCTGGTGGCTACACCTTC; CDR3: CSVNYRAGGYTF
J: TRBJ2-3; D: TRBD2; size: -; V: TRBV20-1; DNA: TGCAGTGCCGGAAGCGGGGGCTCGGATACGCAGTATTTT; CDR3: CSAGSGGSDTQYF
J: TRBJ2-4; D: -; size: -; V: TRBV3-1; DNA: TGTGCCAGCAGCCAACCAGGTGGGGCGAAGGAGCAGTACTTC; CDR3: CASSQPGGAKEQYF
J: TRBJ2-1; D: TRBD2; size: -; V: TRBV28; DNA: TGTGTCAGCAGCCGAACCCGGACTAGAAACTCCTACAATGAGCAGTTCTTC; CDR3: CVSSRTRTRNSYNEQFF
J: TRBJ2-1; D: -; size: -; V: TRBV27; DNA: TGTGCCAGCAGTTTACTCGGGGGCAAGTACAATGAGCAGTTCTTC; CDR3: CASSLLGGKYNEQFF
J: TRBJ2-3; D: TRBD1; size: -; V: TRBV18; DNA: TGTGCCAGCTCACCACCGAGACAGGGGGTCACAGATACGCAGTATTTT; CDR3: CASSPPRQGVTDTQYF
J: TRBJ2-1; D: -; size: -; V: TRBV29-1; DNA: TGCAGCGTTGGGTTGGGGGATACTTACAATGAGCAGTTCTTC; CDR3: CSVGLGDTYNEQFF
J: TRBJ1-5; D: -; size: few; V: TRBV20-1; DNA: TGCAGTGCTAGAGCGGGTAGCAATCAGCCCCAGCATTTT; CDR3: CSARAGSNQPQHF
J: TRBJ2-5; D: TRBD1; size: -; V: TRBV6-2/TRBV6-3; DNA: TGTGCCAGCAAAGAGGGACAGATCGTTATACAAGAGACCCAGTACTTC; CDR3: CASKEGQIVIQETQYF
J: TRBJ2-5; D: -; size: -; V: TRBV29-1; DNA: TGCAGCGTTGAAGAGGGGAGGCAGACCCAGTACTTC; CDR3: CSVEEGRQTQYF
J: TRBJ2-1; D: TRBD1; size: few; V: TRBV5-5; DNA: TGTGCCAGCAGCTGGTCAGGGACAGGGTCGAGGAATGAGCAGTTCTTC; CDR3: CASSWSGTGSRNEQFF
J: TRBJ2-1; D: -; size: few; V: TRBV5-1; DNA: TGCGCCAGCAGCTCCCCCGGTAGCGGCTACAATGAGCAGTTCTTC; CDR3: CASSSPGSGYNEQFF
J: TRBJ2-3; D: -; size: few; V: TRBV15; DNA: TGTGCCACCAGCGGCTATCGAACCGGGACAACTAGCACAGATACGCAGTATTTT; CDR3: CATSGYRTGTTSTDTQYF
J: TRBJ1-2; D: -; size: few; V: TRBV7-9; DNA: TGTGCCAGCAGCTTAGGCGGAGGGCTGGATGGCTACACCTTC; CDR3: CASSLGGGLDGYTF
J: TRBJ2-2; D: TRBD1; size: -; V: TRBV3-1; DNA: TGTGCCAGCAGCCCGGGACAGGGGCGCGGGGGGACCTTTTCGAACACCGGGGAGCTGTTTTTT; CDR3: CASSPGQGRGGTFSNTGELFF
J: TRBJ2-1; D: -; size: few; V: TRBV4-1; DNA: TGCGCCAGCAGCCAAGGGGCTCCCAGCTCCTACAATGAGCAGTTCTTC; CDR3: CASSQGAPSSYNEQFF
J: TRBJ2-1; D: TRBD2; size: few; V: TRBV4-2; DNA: TGTGCCAGCAGCCAAGAGGCGATAGCGGGTTACAATGAGCAGTTCTTC; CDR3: CASSQEAIAGYNEQFF
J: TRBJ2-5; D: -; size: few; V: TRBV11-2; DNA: TGTGCCAGCAGCTTTGGGGATCGGGAGACCCAGTACTTC; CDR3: CASSFGDRETQYF
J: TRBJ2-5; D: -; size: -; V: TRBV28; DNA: TGTGCCAGCAGTGCCTCGCCACCGCAGACCCAGTACTTC; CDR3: CASSASPPQTQYF
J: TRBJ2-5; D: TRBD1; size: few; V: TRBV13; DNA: TGTGCCAGCAGCTTGGGACAGGGGTGGTCCCAAGAGACCCAGTACTTC; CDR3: CASSLGQGWSQETQYF
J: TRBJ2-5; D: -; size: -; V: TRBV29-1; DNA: TGCAACGTCGGGCGTGGGCAAGAGACCCAGTACTTC; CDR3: CNVGRGQETQYF
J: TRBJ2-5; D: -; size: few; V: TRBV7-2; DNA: TGTGCCAGCAGCTCCAGTAGCGACCAAGAGACCCAGTACTTC; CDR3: CASSSSSDQETQYF
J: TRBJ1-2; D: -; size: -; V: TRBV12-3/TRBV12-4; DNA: TGTGCCAGCACCTTGGCTCTGGGGTATGGCTACACCTTC; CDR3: CASTLALGYGYTF
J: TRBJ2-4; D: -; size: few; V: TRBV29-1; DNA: TGCAGCGCCTTAACGGGTGCAGGCCTGAACATTCAGTACTTC; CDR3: CSALTGAGLNIQYF
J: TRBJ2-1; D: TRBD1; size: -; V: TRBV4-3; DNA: TGCGCCAGCAGCCAATTAATCATGTCTGGACAGGGCCATGAGCAGTTCTTC; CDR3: CASSQLIMSGQGHEQFF
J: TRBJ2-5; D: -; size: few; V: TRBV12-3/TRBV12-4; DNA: TGTGCCAGCACCGCCCGCAGGGAGGAGACCCAGTACTTC; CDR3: CASTARREETQYF
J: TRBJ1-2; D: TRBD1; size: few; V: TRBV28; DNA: TGTGCCAGCAGACAATCGAAGGGGGCACGTGGCTACACCTTC; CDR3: CASRQSKGARGYTF
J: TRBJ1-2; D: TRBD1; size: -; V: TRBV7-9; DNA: TGTGCCAGCAGCGGCTCGACAGGGGGCCACTATGGCTACACCTTC; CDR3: CASSGSTGGHYGYTF
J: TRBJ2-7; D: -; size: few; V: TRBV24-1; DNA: TGTGCCACCAGTGGGGGGAGAGTTGGGGCCTACGAGCAGTACTTC; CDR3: CATSGGRVGAYEQYF
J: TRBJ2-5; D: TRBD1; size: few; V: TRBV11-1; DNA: TGTGCCAGCAGCTTACGGGACAGCTTCCAAGAGACCCAGTACTTC; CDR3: CASSLRDSFQETQYF
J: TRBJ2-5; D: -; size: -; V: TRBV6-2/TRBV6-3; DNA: TGTGCCAGCATACGGAGGCAGACCCAGTACTTC; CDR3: CASIRRQTQYF
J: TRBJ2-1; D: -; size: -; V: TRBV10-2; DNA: TGCGCCAGCAGTGAGTTTCGGGGCGGGGGCCTATACAATGAGCAGTTCTTC; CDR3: CASSEFRGGGLYNEQFF
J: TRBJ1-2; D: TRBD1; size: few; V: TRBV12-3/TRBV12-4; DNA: TGTGCCAGCAGTCCCGCTACAGGGGGCCCTGGCTACACCTTC; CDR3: CASSPATGGPGYTF
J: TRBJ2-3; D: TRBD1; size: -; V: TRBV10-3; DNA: TGTGCCACGAGGGACAGGGGAAGCACAGATACGCAGTATTTT; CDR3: CATRDRGSTDTQYF
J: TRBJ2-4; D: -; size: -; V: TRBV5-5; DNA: TGTGCCAGCAGGGACTTACTAGCCAAAAACATTCAGTACTTC; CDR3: CASRDLLAKNIQYF
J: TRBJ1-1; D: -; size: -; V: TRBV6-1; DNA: TGTGCCAGCCGACGGGGGGCGAATACTGAAGCTTTCTTT; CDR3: CASRRGANTEAFF
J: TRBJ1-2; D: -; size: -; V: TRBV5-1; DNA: TGCGCCAGCAGCACGGACGGGGACTATGGCTACACCTTC; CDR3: CASSTDGDYGYTF
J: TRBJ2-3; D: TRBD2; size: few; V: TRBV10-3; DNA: TGTGCCATCAGTCCGCGGGGGGGCCCCGCAGATACGCAGTATTTT; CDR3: CAISPRGGPADTQYF
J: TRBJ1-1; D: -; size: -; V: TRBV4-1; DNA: TGCGCCAGCAGCCAAGAGCAGAATACTGAAGCTTTCTTT; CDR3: CASSQEQNTEAFF